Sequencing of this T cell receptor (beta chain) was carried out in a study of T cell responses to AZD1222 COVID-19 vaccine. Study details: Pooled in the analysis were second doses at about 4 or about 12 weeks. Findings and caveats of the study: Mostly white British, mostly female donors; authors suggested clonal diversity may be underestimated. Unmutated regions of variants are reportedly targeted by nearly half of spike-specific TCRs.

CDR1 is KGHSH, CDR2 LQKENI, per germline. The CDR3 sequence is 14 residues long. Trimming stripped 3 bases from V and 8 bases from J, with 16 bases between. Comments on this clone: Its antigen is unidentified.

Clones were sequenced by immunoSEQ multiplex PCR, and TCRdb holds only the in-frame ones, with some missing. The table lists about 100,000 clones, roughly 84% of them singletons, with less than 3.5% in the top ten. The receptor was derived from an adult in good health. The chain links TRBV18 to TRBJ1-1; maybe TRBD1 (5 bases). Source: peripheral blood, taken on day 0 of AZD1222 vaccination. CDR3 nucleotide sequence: TGTGCCAGCTCACCGGTATCTGGACATCAAGAAGCTTTCTTT. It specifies CASSPVSGHQEAFF.